The source of this T cell receptor beta chain is a study of blood T cell repertoires in COVID-19. Study at large: Sites in the United States, Italy and Spain provided acute and convalescent COVID-19 samples. From T cells, B-cell-depleted T cells, or PBMCs came the material, which was cDNA or gDNA.

Ten or more counts support this clone. Data came from immunoSEQ multiplex PCR; TCRdb stores just in-frame clones and leaves some out. The sample contains 60,000 to 85,000 clones, roughly 70% of which appear only once. Germline values: CDR1 MNHEY, CDR2 SVGEGT. The CDR3 is made up of 16 amino acids. V was cut by 0 bases and J by 6 bases, with 14 bases left in between. Source material: peripheral blood. The V gene is TRBV6-2 or TRBV6-3, the J gene TRBJ2-2; D possibly corresponds to TRBD2 (6 bases). The clonotype was recovered from a human donor with acute or convalescent COVID-19. The donor label of this sample is uncertain. The chain's CDR3 is CASSYSPGTVPGELFF. The CDR3 DNA is TGTGCCAGCAGTTACTCGCCGGGGACTGTTCCCGGGGAGCTGTTTTTT.